Below are 30 T cell receptor beta chains sequenced from a single sample in a study of memory CD8 T cells in hepatitis C reinfection. Regarding time point: pre-reinfection, 55 to 20 weeks before reinfection detection. The sorted cells went straight to TCR sequencing with no prior in vitro expansion. Using immunoSEQ multiplex PCR, the repertoire was profiled, and TCRdb retains in-frame clones only, with some absent. Among over 45,000 clones listed, roughly 89% were seen once. What was sequenced was naive CD8+ T cells sorted from blood. These receptors all come from a man aged 18 to 29 with hepatitis C virus infection.

The chain employs TRBV2 and TRBJ1-6; the D gene is possibly TRBD1 (6 bases). Germline loops: CDR1 SNHLY, CDR2 FYNNEI. Trimming left V 1 base short and J 7 bases short, with 11 bases between. CDR3 size: 15 residues. The CDR3 DNA reads as TGTGCCAGCAGTGAAGAGGGGACATGGAATTCACCCCTCCACTTT. Protein product: CASSEEGTWNSPLHF.

V is TRBV19 and J is TRBJ1-5, with a possible D match to TRBD1 (5 bases). Germline-derived CDR1 and CDR2 are LNHDA and SQIVND (reference sequence). This CDR3 has 16 amino acids. Trimming shortened V by 6 bases and J by 2 bases, and 17 bases separated the two germline ends. CDR3: CASSWGGRSGNQPQHF. The DNA of the CDR3 is TGTGCCAGTAGCTGGGGGGGGAGGTCGGGCAATCAGCCCCAGCATTTT.

The rearrangement joins TRBV6-1 to TRBJ2-2; D unresolved. CDR3 length: 17 residues. Germline V gene sequence: CDR1 MNHNS, CDR2 SASEGT. V lost 3 bases, J lost 5 bases, and 19 bases lay in between. The CDR3 spells CASSELGPRVNTGELFF. The CDR3 bases are TGTGCCAGCAGTGAGTTGGGTCCCCGGGTGAATACCGGGGAGCTGTTTTTT.

V gene TRBV27 combines with J gene TRBJ2-7, with 12 positions matching TRBD1. The CDR3 is 16 amino acids. J lost 7 bases, V lost 3 bases, and 10 bases had no gene match. Germline V gene sequence: CDR1 MNHEY, CDR2 SMNVEV (reference sequence). CDR3 sequence reads: CASSFRRDRGPWEQYF. CDR3 in DNA: TGTGCCAGCAGTTTCAGGCGGGACAGGGGGCCGTGGGAGCAGTACTTC.

J is TRBJ2-2 and V is TRBV27; D remains ambiguous. The ends were cut back, 6 bases at V and 7 bases at J, with 18 bases in the middle. CDR1 MNHEY and CDR2 SMNVEV come from the germline V gene (reference sequence). The CDR3 is 15 amino acids. CDR3 bases: TGTGCCAGCAGCCCATCCCAGGCAGCCTACGGGGAGCTGTTTTTT. Protein sequence: CASSPSQAAYGELFF.

On this clone: One end of the junction fails to match germline, which may point to a read error. The rearrangement joins TRBV29-1 to TRBJ2-7; the match to TRBD1 covers 10 bases. The germline CDR1 and CDR2 sequences are SQVTM and ANQGSEA. This CDR3 has 13 residues. CDR3 loop: CSVRPDRGYGQYF. The CDR3 DNA sequence: TGCAGCGTCCGACCGGACAGGGGGTACGGGCAGTACTTC.

The gene calls are TRBV6-5 and TRBJ2-1, with 8 bases identical to TRBD2. Germline V gene data show CDR1 as MNHEY and CDR2 as SVGAGI. The CDR3 is 16 residues long. V shed 1 base, J shed 7 bases, and the junction held 9 bases outside the gene matches. The CDR3 loop reads CASSYFAAGAMNEQFF. In nucleotides, the CDR3 is TGTGCCAGCAGTTACTTCGCAGCGGGAGCGATGAATGAGCAGTTCTTC.

The chain couples TRBV4-1 to TRBJ2-1; possible D gene TRBD1, 6 bases. This CDR3 has 13 residues. Between the trimmed V and J ends, which lost 8 bases and 6 bases, there was a span of 14 bases. CDR1 and CDR2 (germline): MGHRA, YSYEKL. This chain's CDR3 is CASARVGGNEQFF. The CDR3 nucleotides are TGCGCCAGCGCCAGGGTAGGGGGCAATGAGCAGTTCTTC.

The V and J genes are TRBV7-2 and TRBJ1-4; D is perhaps TRBD1 (6 bases). V lost 1 base and J lost 6, with 15 bases in between. CDR1 is SGHTA, CDR2 FQGNSA, per germline. The CDR3 loop spans 16 amino acids. The CDR3 spells CASSLVAGEGDEKLFF. The DNA for the CDR3 is TGTGCCAGCAGCTTAGTGGCAGGGGAAGGGGATGAAAAACTGTTTTTT. Combining the CDR3 with reference TRBV7-2 and TRBJ1-4 gives the whole variable domain GAGVSQSPSNKVTEKGKDVELRCDPISGHTALYWYRQSLGQGLEFLIYFQGNSAPDKSGLPSDRFSAERTGGSVSTLTIQRTQQEDSAVYLCASSLVAGEGDEKLFFGSGTQLSVL.

This clone has only one observation. This chain joins TRBV15 and TRBJ1-1; D is perhaps TRBD1 (5 bases). This CDR3 comprises 15 residues. Trimming cost V 5 bases and J 7 bases, with 20 bases left between them. Per the germline V gene, CDR1 is LNHNV and CDR2 is YYDKDF (reference sequence). This CDR3 reads CATSSPRRGFGEAFF. The CDR3 DNA follows: TGTGCCACCAGCTCTCCCCGGCGGGGGTTTGGTGAAGCTTTCTTT.

This clone was seen just once. The chain links TRBV6-1 to TRBJ1-3, with 7 bases lining up with TRBD1. The germline gives CDR1 MNHNS, CDR2 SASEGT. Trimming took 6 bases from V and 7 from J; bases not matched to a gene: 9. The CDR3 loop spans 14 amino acids. The CDR3 DNA is TGTGCCAGCAGCGCCGGGGACAGCGGGAACACCATATATTTT. Protein: CASSAGDSGNTIYF.

The chain is built from TRBV7-8 and TRBJ2-7, with 7 bases fitting TRBD2. This CDR3 is 15 amino acids long. The V segment lost 1 base and the J segment 4 bases; nucleotides outside the gene matches: 7. In germline, CDR1 is SGHVS, CDR2 FQNEAQ. CDR3: CASSLEVAGRYEQYV. In nucleotides, the CDR3 is TGTGCCAGCAGCTTAGAAGTAGCGGGCCGATACGAGCAGTACGTC.

The chain has TRBV5-1 and TRBJ2-7; tentative D call: TRBD2 (5 bases). The CDR3 is made up of 15 amino acids. V was pared by 2 bases and J by 0 bases, with 12 bases between. The germline gives CDR1 SGHRS, CDR2 YFSETQ. CDR3 amino acids: CASSFSAFSSYEQYF. In DNA, the CDR3 is TGCGCCAGCAGCTTTAGCGCCTTCAGCTCCTACGAGCAGTACTTC.

This chain connects TRBV11-2 to TRBJ1-2; the D is unclear. The CDR3 consists of 13 residues. The V end was cut by 5 bases, the J end by 4 bases, with 11 bases between. Germline assignment: CDR1 SGHAT and CDR2 FQNNGV. In DNA, the CDR3 is TGTGCCAGCAGCCCCAGAAGCGGCTATGGCTACACCTTC. Translation: CASSPRSGYGYTF.

The CDR3 DNA follows: TGTGCCAGTAGTACCTCAGGTTATAGCAATCAGCCCCAGCATTTT. Translation: CASSTSGYSNQPQHF. V usage is TRBV19 and J usage is TRBJ1-5; D remains ambiguous. V was cut by 4 bases and J by 0 bases, with 10 bases left in between. The CDR3 has 15 amino acids. The germline V gene encodes CDR1 LNHDA and CDR2 SQIVND (reference sequence).

As for this clone: The germline gene is not matched at one end of the junction; a read error may be the cause. The J gene is TRBJ2-1, the V gene TRBV29-1, with 9 positions matching TRBD1. Germline loops: CDR1 SQVTM, CDR2 ANQGSEA. CDR3 length equals 9 residues. This CDR3 is CSARTGELF. The CDR3 DNA sequence: TGCAGCGCACGGACAGGGGAGCTCTTC.

As regards this clone: The sample holds other DNA sequences that translate to the same CDR3. The chain employs TRBV2 and TRBJ1-1; D possibly corresponds to TRBD1 (6 bases). Germline V gives CDR1 SNHLY, CDR2 FYNNEI. V was pared by 3 bases and J by 1 base, with 12 bases between. The CDR3 length is 15 residues. CDR3 DNA sequence: TGTGCCAGCAGTGAGGTCGCACAGGGGAACACTGAAGCTTTCTTT. Translated, it gives CASSEVAQGNTEAFF.

The chain uses TRBV7-9 and TRBJ2-2; 15 nucleotides match TRBD2. CDR1 and CDR2 (germline): SEHNR, FQNEAQ (reference sequence). V was clipped by 4 bases and J by 4 bases; unmatched bases: 10. CDR3 length equals 19 residues. The CDR3 spells CASSSPGLAGGQTTGELFF. The CDR3 nucleotides are TGTGCCAGCAGCTCACCGGGACTAGCGGGGGGTCAGACCACCGGGGAGCTGTTTTTT.

This clone was observed once. The J gene is TRBJ2-7, the V gene TRBV9; 7 bases are shared with TRBD2. The germline gives CDR1 SGDLS, CDR2 YYNGEE. Losses at the gene ends were 0 bases for V and 3 bases for J; bases not matched to a gene: 3. CDR3 length: 14 residues. CDR3 in amino acids: CASSVAGGDYEQYF. DNA of the CDR3: TGTGCCAGCAGCGTAGCGGGAGGTGACTACGAGCAGTACTTC.

The genes are TRBV4-1 and TRBJ1-5, with D perhaps matching TRBD1 (5 bases). Germline CDR1 MGHRA, CDR2 YSYEKL. This CDR3 is 14 amino acids long. Deletions cut 6 bases from V and 3 bases from J, with 12 bases between. The CDR3 sequence: CASSRTGTNQPQHF. In DNA form, the CDR3 reads TGCGCCAGCAGTCGAACAGGTACCAATCAGCCCCAGCATTTT.

V is TRBV27 and J is TRBJ2-7, with TRBD2 matching over 14 bases. Per germline, CDR1 MNHEY and CDR2 SMNVEV (reference sequence). The CDR3 totals 18 residues. V lost 4 bases, J lost 2 bases, and 10 bases stayed unmatched. As DNA, the CDR3 is TGTGCCAGCAGTTCGTCCGGGACTAGCGGGAGTAGAGCCTACGAGCAGTACTTC. This translates into CASSSSGTSGSRAYEQYF.

This clone was seen only a few times. V is TRBV6-1 and J is TRBJ1-1; D possibly corresponds to TRBD1 (6 bases). Germline values: CDR1 MNHNS, CDR2 SASEGT. V lost 5 bases to trimming and J lost 1 base, with 11 bases between them. There are 14 residues in the CDR3. CDR3 amino acids: CASSFGGANTEAFF. The CDR3 region has the DNA TGTGCCAGCAGTTTCGGGGGGGCGAACACTGAAGCTTTCTTT.

The J gene is TRBJ1-1, the V gene TRBV7-8, with D possibly TRBD1 on 5 matching bases. The CDR3 consists of 14 residues. Per the germline V gene, CDR1 is SGHVS and CDR2 is FQNEAQ. The ends were cut back, 6 bases at V and 1 base at J, with 12 bases in the middle. Here the CDR3 reads CASSHQGQNTEAFF. CDR3 in DNA: TGTGCCAGCAGTCATCAGGGCCAGAACACTGAAGCTTTCTTT. The complete variable domain, with remaining parts taken from reference TRBV7-8 and TRBJ1-1, reads GAGVSQSPRYKVAKRGQDVALRCDPISGHVSLFWYQQALGQGPEFLTYFQNEAQLDKSGLPSDRFFAERPEGSVSTLKIQRTQQEDSAVYLCASSHQGQNTEAFFGQGTRLTVV.

V and J are TRBV4-1 and TRBJ2-1, with 8 bases that match TRBD2. J was trimmed by 10 bases and V by 0 bases; bases with no gene match: 2. This CDR3 spans 13 amino acids. Germline lookup yields CDR1 MGHRA and CDR2 YSYEKL. This chain's CDR3 is CASSQDRGGEQFF. CDR3 nucleotide sequence: TGCGCCAGCAGCCAAGATCGCGGGGGGGAGCAGTTCTTC.

The chain links TRBV2 to TRBJ2-7; 10 bases line up with TRBD2. The germline CDR1 and CDR2 sequences are SNHLY and FYNNEI. The CDR3 extends over 15 amino acids. V was pared by 10 bases and J by 2 bases, with 11 bases of the junction left unmatched. The CDR3 DNA sequence: TGTGCCACCATACATAGCGGGAGGTTCCCCTACGAGCAGTACTTC. Its protein product is CATIHSGRFPYEQYF.

V and J are TRBV29-1 and TRBJ1-2; no firm D call. Germline CDR1 is SQVTM and CDR2 is ANQGSEA. The CDR3 is 13 residues long. The V end was cut by 8 bases, the J end by 4 bases, with 17 bases between. CDR3 sequence: CSPVPDRGYGYTF. In DNA, the CDR3 is TGCAGCCCCGTCCCTGATCGGGGCTATGGCTACACCTTC.

The CDR3 is CASSDRAGPYYEQYF. CDR3 bases: TGTGCCAGCAGTGACCGAGCGGGACCCTACTACGAGCAGTACTTC. The chain has TRBV27 and TRBJ2-5, with TRBD2 matching over 7 bases. The J call may not be correct, given that the DNA end is closer to TRBJ2-7. Per the germline V gene, CDR1 is MNHEY and CDR2 is SMNVEV (reference sequence). This CDR3 is built from 15 residues.

The CDR3 DNA reads as TGTGCCAGCAGTTACTCCCAGTTTGGAGATACGCAGTATTTT. Its translation is CASSYSQFGDTQYF. The chain couples TRBV6-5 to TRBJ2-3, with D hard to call. CDR1 is MNHEY, CDR2 SVGAGI, per germline. This CDR3 has 14 residues. V was pared by 0 bases and J by 5 bases, with 9 bases between.

The genes are TRBV5-6 and TRBJ2-7; D is possibly TRBD1 (6 bases). V was trimmed by 1 base and J by 5 bases, leaving 22 bases between them. Germline V gene data show CDR1 as SGHDT and CDR2 as YYEEEE. The CDR3 totals 17 residues. CDR3 DNA: TGTGCCAGCAGCTTGCTTCCGGGGACAACAGTTCGGGACGAGCAGTACTTC. Its protein product is CASSLLPGTTVRDEQYF.

The chain is built from TRBV6-5 and TRBJ2-7; the D gene is possibly TRBD1 (6 bases). V shed 6 bases and J shed 4 bases, with 19 bases lying between them. The germline gives CDR1 MNHEY, CDR2 SVGAGI. The CDR3 sequence is 15 residues long. CDR3 DNA: TGTGCCAGCAGGGTCCGACGGACAGCTCTATACGAGCAGTACTTC. Translating it yields CASRVRRTALYEQYF.